What follows is one T cell receptor (beta chain) and its context. This clone was picked up a small number of times. It lacks a known antigen. Base-call qualities are not available, and no considerably larger clone is one nucleotide away. Each collaborating institution followed its own protocols to collect whole blood in K2EDTA tubes. For TCRbeta analysis, collaborators shipped samples in one of three forms: frozen whole blood, isolated PBMCs, or DNA extracted from either of those sample types. This specimen belongs to a study of blood T cell repertoires in COVID-19 (dated by TCRdb to the early 2020s). Regarding the research as a whole: The collaborator samples originated in the United States, Italy and Spain and spanned the acute and convalescent phases of COVID-19. Subjects who had been exposed to COVID-19, were actively infected with it, or had recovered from it provided the deeply sampled blood TCRbeta repertoires that made up the dataset. Where available, HLA class I and class II types were taken from metadata supplied by the sample provider and were not determined by assay-based typing. The repertoires were released in a freely available public database intended as a resource for research on the immune response to SARS-CoV-2. Samples came from the ongoing ImmuneRACE study (first 160 participants) plus 1,254 subjects from 6 global collaborators. A de-identified subject ID, COVID-19 status, age in years and sex were almost always included in the sample metadata. The prospective study material was composed of cDNA or gDNA derived from T cells, B-cell-depleted T cells, or PBMCs.

CDR1 and CDR2, per the germline V gene, are ENHRY and SYGVKD. From cysteine to phenylalanine, the CDR3 is 15 amino acids long. Of all the DNA, just the CDR3 is kept, 45 bases in frame from base 1. Trimming costs V 3 bases and J 1 base, and their ends lie 12 bases apart. What the study reported, not specific to this receptor: The amount of clinical and demographic metadata varied by source and participant and was provided uncurated.

TCRbeta CDR3 regions were amplified from genomic DNA using the immunoSEQ Assay, a bias-controlled multiplex PCR. Processing in the source paper ran as follows. The number of nucleated cells in each sample was estimated by amplification of reference gene primers within the assay. To quantify the absolute abundance of each unique TCRbeta CDR3 rearrangement, sequence reads were collapsed and filtered. For each sample, productive Simpson clonality was calculated by taking the square root of Simpson's diversity index across productive rearrangements. In its TCRdb copy, this immuneACCESS table keeps in-frame sequences only and misses some clones. Where compared with another copy, unresolved V genes explain less than half of these, and the others have no known cause. For V, J and clone size, that table is used; D and trimming come from the DNA. For this sample the table gives 140,000 or so clones, of which about four fifths were detected only once. Around 3% of the sample belongs to the ten largest clones.

The sample consisted of peripheral blood. The chain is encoded by TRBV10-3 joined to TRBJ1-2, with the identity of the D gene unclear. The sequence came from a woman of 80 years or more with acute or convalescent COVID-19. Here the CDR3 is given as CAISDRAVDNYGYTF. The DNA is as follows: TGTGCCATCAGTGACCGAGCCGTAGATAACTATGGCTACACCTTC.